Listed here are 21 T cell receptor beta chains from one sample, sequenced in a study of cytomegalovirus exposure and HLA in healthy donors. Primers: 60 Vbeta forward and 13 Jbeta reverse. Clones were read by immunoSEQ multiplex PCR, and TCRdb kept only the in-frame ones, dropping some. Its table records around 25,000 clones. Sequenced material: PBMCs. Receptor source: a male donor in good health and CMV-seropositive.

V and J are TRBV14 and TRBJ1-6; 9 bases map to TRBD1. CDR3 size: 14 residues. The J segment lost 16 bases and the V segment lost 1 base, leaving 8 bases of the junction unmatched. CDR1 is SGHDN, CDR2 FVKESK, per germline. The CDR3 loop is CASSQVFSGQGLHF. Here the CDR3 DNA reads TGTGCCAGCAGCCAAGTATTTTCGGGACAGGGACTCCACTTT.

The chain uses TRBV18 and TRBJ1-2; TRBD1 is a possible D gene (6 bases). V dropped 2 bases and J dropped 7 bases, with 8 bases sitting between them. This CDR3 is 12 amino acids long. Germline lookup yields CDR1 KGHSH and CDR2 LQKENI. DNA for the CDR3: TGTGCCAGCTCACCAGGGGGCGGTGGCTACACCTTC. As protein: CASSPGGGGYTF.

The gene calls are TRBV2 and TRBJ1-1; D ambiguous. The ends were cut back, 8 bases at V and 2 bases at J, with 21 bases in the middle. This CDR3 is 16 amino acids long. The germline gives CDR1 SNHLY, CDR2 FYNNEI. CDR3: CASGVPQPSYNTEAFF. CDR3 coding DNA: TGTGCCAGCGGAGTGCCCCAGCCGTCGTATAACACTGAAGCTTTCTTT. Full variable domain (rest looked up from reference TRBV2 and TRBJ1-1): EPEVTQTPSHQVTQMGQEVILRCVPISNHLYFYWYRQILGQKVEFLVSFYNNEISEKSEIFDDQFSVERPDGSNFTLKIRSTKLEDSAMYFCASGVPQPSYNTEAFFGQGTRLTVV.

CDR3 sequence (DNA): TGTGCCAGCAGTTACACCCGAGACAGGGTTTACGAGCAGTACTTC. Protein product: CASSYTRDRVYEQYF. The chain joins TRBV6-5 to TRBJ2-7; TRBD1 matches 7 bases. The V and J ends lost 2 bases and 4 bases, in that order; junction bases with no gene match: 8. The CDR3 length is 15 residues. Looked up from germline, CDR1 is MNHEY and CDR2 is SVGAGI.

The CDR3 DNA reads TGTGCCAGTAGTGGAGGGTATCAGGGCTACACCTTC. Amino acids: CASSGGYQGYTF. This chain uses TRBV19 with TRBJ1-2; D ambiguous. Looked up from germline, CDR1 is LNHDA and CDR2 is SQIVND (reference sequence). Trimming shortened V by 5 bases and J by 8 bases, and 12 bases separated the two germline ends. This CDR3 has 12 amino acids.

The rearrangement uses TRBV29-1 and TRBJ1-4; D gene unclear. The CDR3 loop spans 14 amino acids. Per the germline V gene, CDR1 is SQVTM and CDR2 is ANQGSEA. The V end lost 0 bases, the J end lost 8 bases, and 13 bases lay between the germline ends. Here the CDR3 reads CSVEDRGGREKLFF. CDR3 nucleotide sequence: TGCAGCGTTGAAGATCGGGGAGGGAGAGAAAAACTGTTTTTT.

This chain joins TRBV4-2 and TRBJ2-3; TRBD2 is a possible D gene (5 bases). The CDR3 contains 15 residues. Germline CDR1 reads LGHNA; CDR2 reads YNFKEQ. V lost 1 base to trimming and J lost 5 bases, with 13 bases between them. The CDR3 DNA follows: TGTGCCAGCAGCCAAGGAGTGGACTCCCTAGATACGCAGTATTTT. Residues: CASSQGVDSLDTQYF.

This chain connects TRBV29-1 to TRBJ2-7; D might be TRBD2 (6 bases). The length of the CDR3 is 13 residues. The germline V gene has CDR1 SQVTM and CDR2 ANQGSEA. The ends were cut back, 6 bases at V and 3 bases at J, with 15 bases in the middle. CDR3 DNA: TGCAGCGTCGGGGGTGGGGAGCGCTACGAGCAGTACTTC. Its translation is CSVGGGERYEQYF.

The rearrangement joins TRBV27 to TRBJ1-5; D is perhaps TRBD1 (6 bases). The CDR3 spans 12 residues. Germline V gene lookup returns CDR1 MNHEY and CDR2 SMNVEV (reference sequence). V was clipped by 9 bases and J by 7 bases, with 13 bases between them. In DNA form, the CDR3 reads TGTGCCAGTAAGCAGGGGAGCCAGCCCCAGCATTTT. Amino acid sequence: CASKQGSQPQHF.

The chain uses TRBV30 and TRBJ1-4; 7 bases fit TRBD1. The ends lost 3 bases at V and 5 bases at J; junction bases unmatched: 9. This CDR3 spans 15 amino acids. Germline V gene lookup returns CDR1 GTSNPN and CDR2 SVGIG (reference sequence). The CDR3 loop reads CAWSPGGTVNEKLFF. DNA of the CDR3: TGTGCCTGGAGCCCTGGGGGGACAGTGAATGAAAAACTGTTTTTT.

The chain is built from TRBV7-2 and TRBJ1-1; the match to TRBD1 covers 8 bases. Germline values: CDR1 SGHTA, CDR2 FQGNSA. J lost 0 bases, V lost 5 bases, and 8 bases had no gene match. This CDR3 is built from 16 residues. The CDR3 nucleotides read TGTGCCAGCAGCCCTTTGGGACAGGTATTGAACACTGAAGCTTTCTTT. Protein product: CASSPLGQVLNTEAFF.

The chain employs TRBV5-1 and TRBJ1-2; a weak D match, TRBD1 (6 bases). Between the trimmed V and J ends, which lost 0 bases and 4 bases, there was a span of 16 bases. This CDR3 contains 16 residues. CDR1 is SGHRS, CDR2 YFSETQ, per germline. The CDR3 sequence is CASSLAPVDRLYGYTF. Written as DNA, the CDR3 is TGCGCCAGCAGCTTGGCCCCCGTGGACAGACTCTATGGCTACACCTTC.

V usage is TRBV4-1 and J usage is TRBJ1-4; D gene uncertain. The CDR3 loop spans 15 amino acids. The V end lost 8 bases, the J end lost 8 bases, and 21 bases lay between the germline ends. CDR1 is MGHRA and CDR2 is YSYEKL in the germline V gene. In nucleotides, the CDR3 is TGCGCCAGCGCCTTGATGGGAGGGCATGAGGAAAAACTGTTTTTT. Amino acids: CASALMGGHEEKLFF.

The chain joins TRBV11-2 to TRBJ1-3; D not resolved. With 3 bases removed from V and 0 bases from J, the gap between germline ends came to 6 bases. CDR1 SGHAT and CDR2 FQNNGV come from the germline V gene. This CDR3 has 14 residues. CDR3 in amino acids: CASSLDYSGNTIYF. The CDR3 nucleotides are TGTGCCAGCAGCTTGGACTACTCTGGAAACACCATATATTTT.

The chain recombines TRBV9 with TRBJ2-7; a possible D gene is TRBD1 (6 bases). The ends were cut back, 4 bases at V and 2 bases at J, with 16 bases in the middle. The CDR3 is 15 residues long. Germline CDR1 and CDR2: SGDLS and YYNGEE. CDR3 loop: CASSLGTSDTYEQYF. The CDR3 DNA is TGTGCCAGCAGCCTTGGGACAAGTGATACCTACGAGCAGTACTTC.

The chain combines TRBV30 with TRBJ2-5; weak D call: TRBD1 (6 bases). V lost 0 bases and J lost 5, with 13 bases in between. Germline CDR1 is GTSNPN and CDR2 is SVGIG (reference sequence). The CDR3 has 14 amino acids. The CDR3 DNA sequence: TGTGCCTGGAGTGTACAAGGGGGATTGGAGACCCAGTACTTC. Translating gives CAWSVQGGLETQYF.

The CDR3 loop is CASSASHMGATNEKLFF. The CDR3 region has the DNA TGTGCCAGCAGCGCCTCTCACATGGGAGCAACTAATGAAAAACTGTTTTTT. The chain combines TRBV9 with TRBJ1-4; D is unresolved. Germline CDR1 SGDLS, CDR2 YYNGEE. This CDR3 is built from 17 residues. V dropped 3 bases and J dropped 0 bases, with 15 bases sitting between them.

This chain joins TRBV13 and TRBJ1-2, with 8 positions matching TRBD1. Germline lookup yields CDR1 PRHDT and CDR2 FYEKMQ (reference sequence). The CDR3 totals 16 residues. J was trimmed by 5 bases and V by 0 bases; bases with no gene match: 8. CDR3 DNA: TGTGCCAGCAGCTTAGGTCGACAGGGGAGGGGGTATGGCTACACCTTC. Translated: CASSLGRQGRGYGYTF.

The genes are TRBV5-1 and TRBJ2-5, with D possibly matching TRBD2 (6 bases). The CDR3 consists of 15 residues. V lost 2 bases and J lost 2, with 13 bases in between. Germline V lookup: CDR1 SGHRS, CDR2 YFSETQ. CDR3 loop: CASSFVTGDQETQYF. The CDR3 DNA is TGCGCCAGCAGCTTTGTGACGGGGGATCAAGAGACCCAGTACTTC.

The chain is built from TRBV19 and TRBJ1-5; D is unclear. This CDR3 region has 13 residues. Trimming cost V 7 bases and J 3 bases, with 10 bases left between them. Germline V lookup: CDR1 LNHDA, CDR2 SQIVND (reference sequence). The CDR3 loop reads CASNEGLNQPQHF. The CDR3 DNA is TGTGCCAGTAATGAGGGCCTCAATCAGCCCCAGCATTTT.

The chain recombines TRBV7-9 with TRBJ1-6; D remains ambiguous. With 2 bases removed from V and 7 bases from J, the gap between germline ends came to 12 bases. The germline CDR1 and CDR2 sequences are SEHNR and FQNEAQ (reference sequence). The CDR3 is 15 amino acids. The CDR3 coding sequence is TGTGCCAGCAGCTTACCCCGAAACGAGAATTCACCCCTCCACTTT. Protein sequence: CASSLPRNENSPLHF. Full variable domain (remainder filled in from reference TRBV7-9 and TRBJ1-6): DTGVSQNPRHKITKRGQNVTFRCDPISEHNRLYWYRQTLGQGPEFLTYFQNEAQLEKSRLLSDRFSAERPKGSFSTLEIQRTEQGDSAMYLCASSLPRNENSPLHFGNGTRLTVT.